The source of this TCR beta chain is a study of cytomegalovirus exposure and HLA in healthy donors. In the study overall: As an earlier analysis found, roughly 180 million T cells yielded some 120 million unique TCR beta sequences.

Overall study findings and caveats: Later analysis showed TCR association rates varying by HLA locus, highest for DRB1 and lowest for HLA-C. Researchers reportedly found TCR beta sequences accurately predicted most subjects' HLA-A and HLA-B alleles.

The primer mix had 60 Vbeta and 13 Jbeta primers. Method: immunoSEQ multiplex PCR; TCRdb's copy keeps in-frame clones and lacks some. Among 160,000 or so clones listed, roughly 85% were seen once. Comments on this clone: Its antigen remains unknown.

The sequence came from a man aged 40-50 years in good health and CMV-seronegative. The sample taken for sequencing was PBMCs.

Written as DNA, the CDR3 is TGTGCCAGCTCACCAAACACTAGCCCTTACGAGCAGTACTTC. As protein: CASSPNTSPYEQYF. The gene calls are TRBV18 and TRBJ2-7, with D possibly being TRBD2 (6 bases). With 2 bases removed from V and 4 bases from J, the gap between germline ends came to 12 bases. Germline CDR1 is KGHSH and CDR2 is LQKENI. The CDR3 has 14 residues.